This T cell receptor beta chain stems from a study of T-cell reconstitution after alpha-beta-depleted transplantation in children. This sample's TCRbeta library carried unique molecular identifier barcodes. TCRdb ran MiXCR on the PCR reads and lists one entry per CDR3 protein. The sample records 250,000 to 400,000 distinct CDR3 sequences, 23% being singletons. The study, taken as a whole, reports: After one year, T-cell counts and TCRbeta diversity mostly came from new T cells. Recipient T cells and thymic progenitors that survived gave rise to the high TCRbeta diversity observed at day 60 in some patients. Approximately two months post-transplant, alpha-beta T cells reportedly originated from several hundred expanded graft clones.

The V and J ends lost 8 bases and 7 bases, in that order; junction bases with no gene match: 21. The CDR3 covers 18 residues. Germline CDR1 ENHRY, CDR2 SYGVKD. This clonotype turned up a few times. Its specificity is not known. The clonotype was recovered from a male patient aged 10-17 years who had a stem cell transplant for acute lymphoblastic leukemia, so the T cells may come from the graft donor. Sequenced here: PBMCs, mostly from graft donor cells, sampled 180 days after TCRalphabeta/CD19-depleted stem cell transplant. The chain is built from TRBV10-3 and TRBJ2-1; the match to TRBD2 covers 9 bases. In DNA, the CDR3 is TGTGCCATCCTGCGGGAGGGCCCTAAGTCTACCCTAGGAAATGAGCAGTTCTTC. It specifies CAILREGPKSTLGNEQFF.